The 9 T cell receptor beta chains given below trace back to one sample, sequenced in a study of glioma-infiltrating T cells after dendritic cell vaccination. Profiled with immunoSEQ multiplex PCR; TCRdb holds only in-frame clones, not every one. The sample includes 60,000 to 70,000 clones, around four fifths of them seen just once. Sequences were derived from blood, sampled before dendritic cell vaccination. The source is a human donor with glioblastoma.

The chain uses TRBV11-3 and TRBJ1-3; a weak D match, TRBD1 (5 bases). The germline V gene has CDR1 SGHNT and CDR2 YENEEA. CDR3 length: 15 residues. The ends were cut back, 6 bases at V and 0 bases at J, with 12 bases in the middle. CDR3 protein: CASRVTGNSGNTIYF. The CDR3 DNA follows: TGTGCCAGCAGGGTAACAGGAAACTCTGGAAACACCATATATTTT. Variable domain in full (rest from reference TRBV11-3 and TRBJ1-3): EAGVVQSPRYKIIEKKQPVAFWCNPISGHNTLYWYLQNLGQGPELLIRYENEEAVDDSQLPKDRFSAERLKGVDSTLKIQPAELGDSAVYLCASRVTGNSGNTIYFGEGSWLTVV.

The chain is built from TRBV6-1 and TRBJ2-2, with D perhaps TRBD1 (5 bases). This CDR3 comprises 15 residues. Trimming removed 5 bases from V and 4 bases from J, with 14 bases in between. Germline CDR1 and CDR2: MNHNS and SASEGT. CDR3 sequence reads: CASSQGPWGTGELFF. The CDR3 DNA reads as TGTGCCAGCAGTCAGGGCCCCTGGGGCACCGGGGAGCTGTTTTTT.

This chain links TRBV7-9 with TRBJ2-1; TRBD2 might be the D (7 bases). Trimming removed 2 bases from V and 7 bases from J, with 15 bases in between. Germline values: CDR1 SEHNR, CDR2 FQNEAQ (reference sequence). The CDR3 consists of 15 residues. The CDR3 DNA follows: TGTGCCAGCAGCTTATGGGGGGGCTTGAGGAATGAGCAGTTCTTC. Its protein product is CASSLWGGLRNEQFF.

The gene calls are TRBV5-6 and TRBJ2-7; no definite D call. The CDR3 runs 15 residues. Germline V CDR1 and CDR2: SGHDT, YYEEEE. V was trimmed by 4 bases and J by 2 bases, leaving 16 bases between them. The CDR3 nucleotides are TGTGCCAGCAGCAGGAGCCGGCGAGGCACCTACGAGCAGTACTTC. It yields the protein CASSRSRRGTYEQYF.

The V gene is TRBV28, the J gene TRBJ2-2; D gene ambiguous. The CDR3 sequence is 15 residues long. The ends were cut back, 6 bases at V and 1 base at J, with 12 bases in the middle. Germline values: CDR1 MDHEN, CDR2 SYDVKM. The CDR3 DNA follows: TGTGCCAGCAGCTCGACCAGGTGGAACACCGGGGAGCTGTTTTTT. This sequence encodes CASSSTRWNTGELFF.

The chain is built from TRBV6-5 and TRBJ2-1; tentatively, D is TRBD2 (5 bases). The CDR3 contains 14 residues. V was shortened by 0 bases and J by 5 bases, with 8 bases between the two germline ends. Germline V gene lookup returns CDR1 MNHEY and CDR2 SVGAGI. CDR3 protein: CASSYSRVNNEQFF. CDR3 nucleotides: TGTGCCAGCAGTTACTCGAGGGTGAACAATGAGCAGTTCTTC.

The chain couples TRBV7-9 to TRBJ2-1; D call uncertain. The V gene's germline CDR1 is SEHNR and CDR2 FQNEAQ (reference sequence). The CDR3 is made up of 11 amino acids. Trimming cost V 5 bases and J 4 bases, with 3 bases left between them. The CDR3 is CASSPYNEQFF. The CDR3, as DNA: TGTGCCAGCAGCCCATACAATGAGCAGTTCTTC.

This chain links TRBV28 with TRBJ2-5; no firm D call. The tail of the sequence fits TRBJ2-7 better, so the J call may be wrong. The germline CDR1 and CDR2 sequences are MDHEN and SYDVKM. The length of the CDR3 is 11 residues. For the CDR3, the DNA is TGTGCCAGCAGTACCCCCAGCGAGCAGTACTTC. Its protein is CASSTPSEQYF.

V gene TRBV11-2 combines with J gene TRBJ1-6; D gene uncertain. CDR1 is SGHAT and CDR2 is FQNNGV in the germline V gene. This CDR3 is built from 12 residues. V was shortened by 2 bases and J by 11 bases, with 7 bases between the two germline ends. The CDR3 sequence is CASSLSEAPLHF. The CDR3, as DNA: TGTGCCAGCAGCTTAAGTGAGGCACCCCTCCACTTT.